One sample yielded the 22 T cell receptor beta chains listed below, sequenced in a study of neurological immune-mediated disorders. TCRdb itself ran the 5' RACE reads through MiXCR, one entry per CDR3 protein. The sample carries 55,000 or so distinct CDR3 sequences, more than 3% recorded once. The source material was CD4+ T cells from blood. The receptors come from a woman in her 40s with multiple sclerosis.

There are many counts of this clonotype. The V gene is TRBV20-1, the J gene TRBJ2-7; tentatively, D is TRBD1 (6 bases). The CDR3 spans 14 residues. From germline, CDR1 is DFQATT and CDR2 SNEGSKA (reference sequence). The V and J ends lost 6 bases and 2 bases respectively, with 17 bases between them. Here the CDR3 reads CSAEPLDRTYEQYF. The CDR3 DNA reads TGCAGTGCGGAGCCCTTGGACAGAACCTACGAGCAGTACTTC.

This clonotype was seen repeatedly, ten times or more. The CDR3 sequence is CASTSAEGTGTVEQYF. The CDR3 DNA is TGTGCCAGCACCTCCGCGGAGGGGACAGGGACGGTCGAGCAGTACTTC. J is TRBJ2-7 and V is TRBV6-6; 9 bases match TRBD1. Germline-derived CDR1 and CDR2 are MNHNY and SVGAGI (reference sequence). This CDR3 has 16 amino acids. The trim removed 7 bases at V and 6 bases at J, leaving 16 bases unmatched.

This clonotype appeared many times. The V call is TRBV7-9, the J call TRBJ2-3; 9 bases agree with TRBD2. The V and J ends lost 5 bases and 1 base, in that order; junction bases with no gene match: 7. From germline, CDR1 is SEHNR and CDR2 FQNEAQ (reference sequence). The CDR3 spans 16 residues. CDR3 protein: CASSIAGGFGTDTQYF. CDR3 bases: TGTGCCAGCAGCATCGCGGGAGGGTTCGGCACAGATACGCAGTATTTT.

This clonotype was seen ten or more times. The chain has TRBV9 and TRBJ1-2; D perhaps matches TRBD1 (6 bases). The ends were cut back, 1 base at V and 8 bases at J, with 12 bases in the middle. The CDR3 runs to 13 residues. The germline V gene encodes CDR1 SGDLS and CDR2 YYNGEE. In DNA form, the CDR3 reads TGTGCCAGCAGCGTATTACAGGGAGGCGGCTACACCTTC. This translates into CASSVLQGGGYTF.

This clonotype was seen repeatedly, ten times or more. The chain's CDR3 is CAISESTVGGNTEAFF. CDR3 nucleotide sequence: TGTGCCATCAGTGAGTCTACAGTGGGGGGAAACACTGAAGCTTTCTTT. The rearrangement joins TRBV10-3 to TRBJ1-1, with D maybe TRBD1 (5 bases). Germline CDR1 is ENHRY and CDR2 is SYGVKD. With 0 bases removed from V and 2 bases from J, the gap between germline ends came to 13 bases. The length of the CDR3 is 16 residues.

This clonotype was seen ten or more times. This chain connects TRBV27 to TRBJ1-2; D is undetermined. The V end was cut by 9 bases, the J end by 2 bases, with 19 bases between. The CDR3 runs to 15 residues. Germline V gene lookup returns CDR1 MNHEY and CDR2 SMNVEV (reference sequence). Here the CDR3 reads CASCPGSSLNYGYTF. CDR3 coding DNA: TGTGCCAGTTGTCCGGGGAGTTCCCTAAACTATGGCTACACCTTC.

This clonotype was detected many times. The chain joins TRBV7-2 to TRBJ2-5; a weak D match, TRBD2 (6 bases). V lost 2 bases to trimming and J lost 0 bases, with 10 bases between them. The germline CDR1 and CDR2 sequences are SGHTA and FQGNSA. This CDR3 is built from 15 residues. The CDR3 here is CASSLPGEYQETQYF. The CDR3, as DNA: TGTGCCAGCAGCTTACCGGGGGAGTACCAAGAGACCCAGTACTTC. Drawing the rest from reference TRBV7-2 and TRBJ2-5, the complete variable domain is GAGVSQSPSNKVTEKGKDVELRCDPISGHTALYWYRQSLGQGLEFLIYFQGNSAPDKSGLPSDRFSAERTGGSVSTLTIQRTQQEDSAVYLCASSLPGEYQETQYFGPGTRLLVL.

This clonotype was recorded many times. This rearrangement joins TRBV11-2 to TRBJ1-3, with 10 bases identical to TRBD1. CDR3 length: 16 residues. V was clipped by 3 bases and J by 4 bases; unmatched bases: 6. Looked up from germline, CDR1 is SGHAT and CDR2 is FQNNGV. This CDR3 reads CASSFPGQGTGNTIYF. The CDR3 DNA follows: TGTGCCAGCAGCTTTCCGGGACAGGGGACCGGAAACACCATATATTTT.

This clonotype occurred many times. V is TRBV5-1 and J is TRBJ2-2; 8 nucleotides align to TRBD2. After removal of 2 bases from V and 2 bases from J, the junction contained 2 bases not matched to a gene. The CDR3 covers 15 residues. From germline, CDR1 is SGHRS and CDR2 YFSETQ. The CDR3 protein is CASSFSGGNTGELFF. The CDR3 DNA follows: TGCGCCAGCAGCTTCAGCGGGGGAAACACCGGGGAGCTGTTTTTT.

This clonotype was picked up many times. V is TRBV10-3 and J is TRBJ2-1, with TRBD2 as a possible D gene (5 bases). The V end lost 0 bases, the J end lost 7 bases, and 10 bases lay between the germline ends. Per the germline V gene, CDR1 is ENHRY and CDR2 is SYGVKD. The CDR3 covers 14 residues. The CDR3 reads CAISESSRGNEQFF. DNA of the CDR3: TGTGCCATCAGTGAGTCGAGTCGAGGGAATGAGCAGTTCTTC.

This clonotype has a count of ten or more. The rearrangement uses TRBV18 and TRBJ2-1; no firm D call. Trimming removed 4 bases from V and 2 bases from J, with 3 bases in between. The CDR3 spans 12 residues. Germline CDR1 KGHSH, CDR2 LQKENI. CDR3 sequence: CASSLAYNEQFF. As DNA, the CDR3 is TGTGCCAGCTCACTCGCCTACAATGAGCAGTTCTTC.

This chain uses TRBV29-1 with TRBJ2-7, with D uncertain. V dropped 8 bases and J dropped 1 base, with 0 bases sitting between them. This CDR3 region has 8 residues. The germline V gene has CDR1 SQVTM and CDR2 ANQGSEA. As DNA, the CDR3 is TGCAGCTCCTACGAGCAGTACTTC. Amino acids: CSSYEQYF.

The chain has TRBV20-1 and TRBJ2-7; D unresolved. The CDR3 has 15 residues. Trimming removed 0 bases at V and 6 bases at J, with 18 bases between. Germline V gene lookup returns CDR1 DFQATT and CDR2 SNEGSKA (reference sequence). The CDR3 DNA follows: TGCAGTGCTAGAGATACAGCCTCTCTTGGGTCCGAGCAGTACTTC. Amino acid sequence: CSARDTASLGSEQYF.

This clonotype has a count of ten or more. V usage is TRBV6-5 and J usage is TRBJ1-1; D may be TRBD1 (5 bases). The CDR3 contains 14 residues. V was shortened by 2 bases and J by 7 bases, with 14 bases between the two germline ends. The germline V gene has CDR1 MNHEY and CDR2 SVGAGI. This CDR3 reads CASSYGTALSEAFF. Here the CDR3 DNA reads TGTGCCAGCAGTTACGGGACGGCTTTGAGTGAAGCTTTCTTT.

This clonotype was seen many times. The chain has TRBV5-1 and TRBJ1-3; no reliable D call. Germline V gene lookup returns CDR1 SGHRS and CDR2 YFSETQ. The CDR3 has 15 amino acids. Deletions cut 0 bases from V and 2 bases from J, with 9 bases between. This CDR3 is CASSLGQTPGNTIYF. The CDR3 DNA is TGCGCCAGCAGCTTGGGGCAGACGCCTGGAAACACCATATATTTT.

This clonotype was recorded many times. The chain has TRBV5-1 and TRBJ1-3; D gene ambiguous. The V gene lost 5 bases and the J gene lost 0 bases, with 6 bases spanning the gap. Germline assignment: CDR1 SGHRS and CDR2 YFSETQ. The CDR3 spans 13 residues. The CDR3 sequence is CASRQSSGNTIYF. The DNA for the CDR3 is TGCGCCAGCAGGCAGAGCTCTGGAAACACCATATATTTT.

In its sample, this clonotype was seen many times. The V gene is TRBV12-3 or TRBV12-4, the J gene TRBJ2-3, with D tentatively TRBD1 or TRBD2 (5 bases each). The CDR3 is 14 amino acids. The V gene lost 3 bases and the J gene lost 5 bases, with 12 bases spanning the gap. The CDR3 DNA is TGTGCCAGCAGTTTGGGGACGTCGGTAGATACGCAGTATTTT. Amino acid sequence: CASSLGTSVDTQYF.

This clonotype occurred many times. J is TRBJ2-7 and V is TRBV5-1, with D perhaps matching TRBD1 or TRBD2 (5 bases each). The germline CDR1 and CDR2 sequences are SGHRS and YFSETQ. Trimming took off 0 bases at V and 4 bases at J, with 14 bases between the two ends. The CDR3 loop spans 15 amino acids. In nucleotides, the CDR3 is TGCGCCAGCAGCTTGGAGGGACGGGCGTCATACGAGCAGTACTTC. Translating gives CASSLEGRASYEQYF.

There are many counts of this clonotype. The J gene is TRBJ2-7, the V gene TRBV5-1; D is perhaps TRBD2 (5 bases). Per germline, CDR1 SGHRS and CDR2 YFSETQ. CDR3 length: 13 amino acids. V was cut by 5 bases and J by 1 base, with 10 bases left in between. This CDR3 is CASRPAGSYEQYF. CDR3 nucleotides: TGCGCCAGCAGGCCCGCGGGTTCCTACGAGCAGTACTTC.

This clonotype was found many times. Here the CDR3 reads CASSRTIWATNEKLFF. CDR3 sequence (DNA): TGTGCCAGCAGCCGGACCATTTGGGCAACTAATGAAAAACTGTTTTTT. The chain carries TRBV5-6 and TRBJ1-4, with D unclear. Trimming removed 4 bases at V and 0 bases at J, with 13 bases between. This CDR3 is built from 16 residues. Per the germline V gene, CDR1 is SGHDT and CDR2 is YYEEEE.

There are many counts of this clonotype. The genes are TRBV5-1 and TRBJ2-5; D remains unclear. Germline V gene data show CDR1 as SGHRS and CDR2 as YFSETQ. The CDR3 totals 13 residues. Between the trimmed V and J ends, which lost 4 bases and 0 bases, there was a span of 7 bases. CDR3 in amino acids: CASSPQYQETQYF. In DNA, the CDR3 is TGCGCCAGCAGCCCCCAGTACCAAGAGACCCAGTACTTC.

This clonotype was seen many times. V usage is TRBV12-3 or TRBV12-4 and J usage is TRBJ2-6, with a tentative D call TRBD1 (5 bases). The V and J ends lost 2 bases and 1 base respectively, with 12 bases between them. There are 17 residues in the CDR3. CDR3 sequence (DNA): TGTGCCAGCAGTTTAATGGACACGACGTCTGGGGCCAACGTCCTGACTTTC. This codes for CASSLMDTTSGANVLTF.